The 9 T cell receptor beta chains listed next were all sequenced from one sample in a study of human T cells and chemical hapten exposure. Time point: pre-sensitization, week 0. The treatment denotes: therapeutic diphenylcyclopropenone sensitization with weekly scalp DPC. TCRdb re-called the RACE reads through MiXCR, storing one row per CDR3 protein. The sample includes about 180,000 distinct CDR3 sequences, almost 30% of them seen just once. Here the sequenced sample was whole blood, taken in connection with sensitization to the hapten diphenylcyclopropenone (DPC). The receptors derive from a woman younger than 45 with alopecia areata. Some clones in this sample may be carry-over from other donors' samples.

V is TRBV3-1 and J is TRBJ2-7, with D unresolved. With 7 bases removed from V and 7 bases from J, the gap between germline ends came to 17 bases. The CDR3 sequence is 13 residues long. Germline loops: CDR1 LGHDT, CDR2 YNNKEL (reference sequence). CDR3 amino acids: CASTSREGGEQYF. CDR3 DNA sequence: TGTGCCAGCACGAGCCGAGAAGGTGGGGAGCAGTACTTC.

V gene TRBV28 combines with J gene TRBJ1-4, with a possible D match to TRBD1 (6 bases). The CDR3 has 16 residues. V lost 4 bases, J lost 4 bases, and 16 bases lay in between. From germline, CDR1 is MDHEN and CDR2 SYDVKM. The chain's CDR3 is CASSSTDRSLNEKLFF. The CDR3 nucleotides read TGTGCCAGCAGTTCAACTGACAGGTCCCTTAATGAAAAACTGTTTTTT.

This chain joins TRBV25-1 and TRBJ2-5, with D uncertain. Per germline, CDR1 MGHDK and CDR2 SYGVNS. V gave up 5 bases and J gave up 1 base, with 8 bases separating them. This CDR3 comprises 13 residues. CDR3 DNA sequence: TGTGCCAGCAGTCCGAGAACCCAAGAGACCCAGTACTTC. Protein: CASSPRTQETQYF.

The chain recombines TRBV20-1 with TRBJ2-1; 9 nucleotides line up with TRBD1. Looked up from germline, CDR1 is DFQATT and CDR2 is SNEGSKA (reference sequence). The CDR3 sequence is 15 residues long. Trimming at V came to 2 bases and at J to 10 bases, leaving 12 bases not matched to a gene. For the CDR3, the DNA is TGCAGTGCTAGATCTCGGGACAGGGAGGGAAAAGAGCAGTTCTTC. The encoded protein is CSARSRDREGKEQFF.

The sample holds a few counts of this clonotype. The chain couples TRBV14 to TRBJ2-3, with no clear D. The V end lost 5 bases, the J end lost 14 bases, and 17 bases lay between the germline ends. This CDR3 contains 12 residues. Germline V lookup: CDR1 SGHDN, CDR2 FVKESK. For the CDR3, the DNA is TGTGCCAGCAGCGGGCCCAGATACGTTCCGTATTTT. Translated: CASSGPRYVPYF.

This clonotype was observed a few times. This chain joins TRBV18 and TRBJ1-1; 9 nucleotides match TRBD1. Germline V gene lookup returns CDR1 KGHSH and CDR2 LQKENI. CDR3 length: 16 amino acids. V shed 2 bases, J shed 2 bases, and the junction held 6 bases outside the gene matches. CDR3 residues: CASSPYLDRGNTEAFF. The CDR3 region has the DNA TGTGCCAGCTCACCATACCTGGACAGGGGAAACACTGAAGCTTTCTTT.

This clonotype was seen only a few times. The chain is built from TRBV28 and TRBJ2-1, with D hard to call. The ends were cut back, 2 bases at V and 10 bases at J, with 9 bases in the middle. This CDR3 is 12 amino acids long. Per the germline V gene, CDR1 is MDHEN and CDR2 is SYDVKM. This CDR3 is CASSLPQIEQFF. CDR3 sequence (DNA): TGTGCCAGCAGTTTACCTCAGATAGAGCAGTTCTTC. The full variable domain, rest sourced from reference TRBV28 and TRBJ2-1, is DVKVTQSSRYLVKRTGEKVFLECVQDMDHENMFWYRQDPGLGLRLIYFSYDVKMKEKGDIPEGYSVSREKKERFSLILESASTNQTSMYLCASSLPQIEQFFGPGTRLTVL.

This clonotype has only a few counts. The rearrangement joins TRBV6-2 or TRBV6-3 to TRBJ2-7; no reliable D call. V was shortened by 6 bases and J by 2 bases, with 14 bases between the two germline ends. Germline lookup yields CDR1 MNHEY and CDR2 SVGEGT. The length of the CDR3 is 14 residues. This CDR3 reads CASSPYKGTYEQYF. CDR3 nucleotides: TGTGCCAGCAGCCCCTACAAAGGAACCTACGAGCAGTACTTC.

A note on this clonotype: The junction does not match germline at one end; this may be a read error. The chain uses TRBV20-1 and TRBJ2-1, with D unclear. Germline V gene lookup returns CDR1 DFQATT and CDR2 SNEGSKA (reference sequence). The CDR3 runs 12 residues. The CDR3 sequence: CSAAKSSNEQFF. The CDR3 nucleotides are TGCAGTGCCGCCAAATCCTCCAATGAGCAGTTCTTC.